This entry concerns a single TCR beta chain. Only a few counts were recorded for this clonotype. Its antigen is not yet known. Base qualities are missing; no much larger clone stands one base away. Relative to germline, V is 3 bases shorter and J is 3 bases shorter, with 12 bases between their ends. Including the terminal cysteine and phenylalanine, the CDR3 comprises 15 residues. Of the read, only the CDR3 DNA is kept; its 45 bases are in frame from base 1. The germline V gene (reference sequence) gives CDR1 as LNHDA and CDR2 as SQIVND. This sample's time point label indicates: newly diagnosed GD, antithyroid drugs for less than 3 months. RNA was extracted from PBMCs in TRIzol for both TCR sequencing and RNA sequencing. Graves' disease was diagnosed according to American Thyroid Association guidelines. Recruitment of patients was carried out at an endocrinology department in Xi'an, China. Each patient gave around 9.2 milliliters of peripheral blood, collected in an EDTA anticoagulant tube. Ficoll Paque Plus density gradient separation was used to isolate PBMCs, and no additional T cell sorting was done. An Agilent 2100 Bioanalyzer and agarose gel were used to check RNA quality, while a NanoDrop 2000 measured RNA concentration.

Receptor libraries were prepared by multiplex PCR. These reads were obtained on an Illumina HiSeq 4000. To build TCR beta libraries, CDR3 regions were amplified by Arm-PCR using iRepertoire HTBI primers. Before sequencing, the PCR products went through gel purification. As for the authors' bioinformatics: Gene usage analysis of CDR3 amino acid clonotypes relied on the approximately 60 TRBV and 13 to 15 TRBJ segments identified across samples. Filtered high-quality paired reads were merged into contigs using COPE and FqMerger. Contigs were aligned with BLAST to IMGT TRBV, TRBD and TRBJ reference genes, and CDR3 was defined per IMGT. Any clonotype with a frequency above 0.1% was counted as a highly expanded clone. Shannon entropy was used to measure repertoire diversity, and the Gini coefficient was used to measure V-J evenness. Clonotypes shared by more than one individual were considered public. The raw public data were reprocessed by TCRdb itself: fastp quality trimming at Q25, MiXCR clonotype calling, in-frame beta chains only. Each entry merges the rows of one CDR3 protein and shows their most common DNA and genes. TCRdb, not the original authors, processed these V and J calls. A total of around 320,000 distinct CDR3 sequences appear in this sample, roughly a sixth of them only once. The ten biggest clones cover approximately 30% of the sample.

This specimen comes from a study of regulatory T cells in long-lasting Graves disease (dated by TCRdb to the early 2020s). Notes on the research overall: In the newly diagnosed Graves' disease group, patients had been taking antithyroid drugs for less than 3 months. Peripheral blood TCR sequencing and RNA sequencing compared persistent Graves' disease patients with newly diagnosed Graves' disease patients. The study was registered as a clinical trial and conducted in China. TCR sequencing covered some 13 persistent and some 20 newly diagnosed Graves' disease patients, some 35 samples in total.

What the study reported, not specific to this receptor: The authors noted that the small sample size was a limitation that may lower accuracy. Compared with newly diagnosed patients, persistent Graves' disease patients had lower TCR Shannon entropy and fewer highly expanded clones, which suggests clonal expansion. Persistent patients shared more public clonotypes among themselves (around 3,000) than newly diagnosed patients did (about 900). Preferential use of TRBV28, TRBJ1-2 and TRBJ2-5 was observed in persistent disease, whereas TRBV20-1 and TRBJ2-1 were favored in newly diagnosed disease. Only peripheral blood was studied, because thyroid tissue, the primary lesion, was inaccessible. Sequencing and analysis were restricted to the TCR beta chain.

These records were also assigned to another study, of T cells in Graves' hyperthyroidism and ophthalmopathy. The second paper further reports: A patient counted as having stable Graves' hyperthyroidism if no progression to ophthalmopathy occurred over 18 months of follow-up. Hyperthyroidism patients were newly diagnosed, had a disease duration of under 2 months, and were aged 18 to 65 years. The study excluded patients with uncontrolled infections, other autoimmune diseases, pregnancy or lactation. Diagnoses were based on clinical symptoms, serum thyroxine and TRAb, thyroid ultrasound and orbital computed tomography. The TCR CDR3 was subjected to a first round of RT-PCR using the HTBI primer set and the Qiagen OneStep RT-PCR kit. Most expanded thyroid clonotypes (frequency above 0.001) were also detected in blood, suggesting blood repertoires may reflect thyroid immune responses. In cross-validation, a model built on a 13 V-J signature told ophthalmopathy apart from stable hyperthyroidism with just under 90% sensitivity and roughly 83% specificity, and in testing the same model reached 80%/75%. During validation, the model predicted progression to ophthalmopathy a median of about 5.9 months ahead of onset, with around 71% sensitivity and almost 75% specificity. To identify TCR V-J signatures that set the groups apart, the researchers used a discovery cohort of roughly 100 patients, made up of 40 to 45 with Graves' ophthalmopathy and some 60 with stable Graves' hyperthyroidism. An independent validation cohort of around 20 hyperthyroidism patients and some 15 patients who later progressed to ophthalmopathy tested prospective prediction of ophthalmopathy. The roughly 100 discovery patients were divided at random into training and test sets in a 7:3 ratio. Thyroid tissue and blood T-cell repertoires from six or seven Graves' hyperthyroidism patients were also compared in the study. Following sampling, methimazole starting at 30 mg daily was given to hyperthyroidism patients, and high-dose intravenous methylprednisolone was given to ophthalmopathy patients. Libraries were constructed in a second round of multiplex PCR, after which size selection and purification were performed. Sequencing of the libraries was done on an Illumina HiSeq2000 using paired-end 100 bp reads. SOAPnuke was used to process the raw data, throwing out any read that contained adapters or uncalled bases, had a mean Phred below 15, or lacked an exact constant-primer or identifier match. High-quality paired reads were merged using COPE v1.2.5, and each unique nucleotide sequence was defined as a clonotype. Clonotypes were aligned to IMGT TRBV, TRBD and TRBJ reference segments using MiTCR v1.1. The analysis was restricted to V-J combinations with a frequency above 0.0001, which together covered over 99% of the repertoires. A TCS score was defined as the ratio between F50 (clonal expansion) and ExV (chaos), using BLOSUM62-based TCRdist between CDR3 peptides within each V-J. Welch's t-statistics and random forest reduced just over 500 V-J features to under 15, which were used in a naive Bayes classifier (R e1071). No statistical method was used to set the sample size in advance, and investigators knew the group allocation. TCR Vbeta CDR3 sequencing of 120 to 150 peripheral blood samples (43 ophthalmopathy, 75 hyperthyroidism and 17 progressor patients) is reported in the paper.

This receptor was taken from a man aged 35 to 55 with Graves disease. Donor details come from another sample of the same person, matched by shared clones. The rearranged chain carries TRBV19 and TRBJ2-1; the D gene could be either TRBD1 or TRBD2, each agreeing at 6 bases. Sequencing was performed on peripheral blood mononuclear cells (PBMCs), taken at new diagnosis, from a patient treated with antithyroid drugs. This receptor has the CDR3 CASSMGGAFYNEQFF. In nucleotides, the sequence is TGTGCCAGTAGTATGGGGGGCGCGTTCTACAATGAGCAGTTCTTC.